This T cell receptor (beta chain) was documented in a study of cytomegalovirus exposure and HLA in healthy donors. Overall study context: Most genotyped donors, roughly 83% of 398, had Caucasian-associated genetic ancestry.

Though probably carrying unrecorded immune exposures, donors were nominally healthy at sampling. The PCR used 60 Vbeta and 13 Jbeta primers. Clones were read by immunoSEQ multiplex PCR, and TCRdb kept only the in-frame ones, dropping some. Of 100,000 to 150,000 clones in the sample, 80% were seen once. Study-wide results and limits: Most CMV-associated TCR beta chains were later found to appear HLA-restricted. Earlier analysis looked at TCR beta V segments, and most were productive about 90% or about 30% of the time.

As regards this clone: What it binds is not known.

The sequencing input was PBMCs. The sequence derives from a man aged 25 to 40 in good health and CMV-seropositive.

CDR3 residues: CASSQQGSAYNEQFF. The CDR3 region has the DNA TGTGCCAGCAGCCAACAGGGTAGTGCCTACAATGAGCAGTTCTTC. J is TRBJ2-1 and V is TRBV9; tentative D call: TRBD1 (6 bases). The length of the CDR3 is 15 residues. V was cut by 4 bases and J by 2 bases, with 13 bases left in between. Per germline, CDR1 SGDLS and CDR2 YYNGEE.